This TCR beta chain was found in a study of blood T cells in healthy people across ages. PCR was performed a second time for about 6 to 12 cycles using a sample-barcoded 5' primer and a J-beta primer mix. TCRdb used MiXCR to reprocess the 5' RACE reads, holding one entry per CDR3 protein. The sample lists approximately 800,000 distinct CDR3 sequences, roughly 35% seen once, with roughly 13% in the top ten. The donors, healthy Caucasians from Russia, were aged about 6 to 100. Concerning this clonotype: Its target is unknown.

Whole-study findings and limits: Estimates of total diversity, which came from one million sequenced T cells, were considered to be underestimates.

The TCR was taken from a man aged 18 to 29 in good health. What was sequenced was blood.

For the CDR3, the DNA is TGTGCCAGCAGTTTGTCGACAGGGATCTACCCTGAAGCTTTCTTT. Translated: CASSLSTGIYPEAFF. This chain links TRBV28 with TRBJ1-1, with 7 nucleotides matching TRBD1. The CDR3 is 15 amino acids. The V gene's germline CDR1 is MDHEN and CDR2 SYDVKM. V shed 3 bases and J 6 bases; nucleotides not matched to a gene: 10. Filled out from reference TRBV28 and TRBJ1-1, the complete variable domain reads DVKVTQSSRYLVKRTGEKVFLECVQDMDHENMFWYRQDPGLGLRLIYFSYDVKMKEKGDIPEGYSVSREKKERFSLILESASTNQTSMYLCASSLSTGIYPEAFFGQGTRLTVV.